This T cell receptor (beta chain) comes out of a study of response to subunit inactivated influenza vaccine. Study-level results: Authors proposed each seasonal influenza vaccination draws in few new T cells.

Trimming stripped 4 bases from V and 3 bases from J, with 11 bases between. This CDR3 has 13 residues. Germline CDR1 is SGDLS and CDR2 is YYNGEE. This clonotype was picked up a small number of times. Its antigen is not identified. MiXCR, run by TCRdb on the RT-PCR reads, gives a single entry per CDR3 protein. The table has under 850,000 distinct CDR3 sequences, around 20% seen once. Here the sequenced sample was PBMCs from blood, taken 4 to 6 days after vaccination. The sequence derives from a man aged 50 to 60 who received an inactivated influenza vaccine. The rearrangement links TRBV9 to TRBJ2-7; D perhaps matches TRBD1 (5 bases). The CDR3 nucleotides are TGTGCCAGCAGCCCCGACAGCCTCTACGAGCAGTACTTC. Its protein product is CASSPDSLYEQYF. The entire variable domain, with the rest obtained from reference TRBV9 and TRBJ2-7, is as follows: DSGVTQTPKHLITATGQRVTLRCSPRSGDLSVYWYQQSLDQGLQFLIQYYNGEERAKGNILERFSAQQFPDLHSELNLSSLELGDSALYFCASSPDSLYEQYFGPGTRLTVT.